This TCR beta chain derives from a study of cytomegalovirus exposure and HLA in healthy donors. Overall study results and limits: DRB1 had the most TCR associations and HLA-C the fewest, a later analysis found, with rates varying by HLA locus.

The CDR3 spans 15 residues. Trimming pared 4 bases from V and 7 bases from J, leaving 20 bases between. From germline, CDR1 is SGHNT and CDR2 YYREEE (reference sequence). The PCR had 60 Vbeta and 13 Jbeta primers. This table comes from immunoSEQ multiplex PCR, and its TCRdb copy is limited to in-frame clones, with some not included. This table holds fewer than 250,000 clones, roughly three quarters found once. Turning to this clone: Antigen: not known.

The rearrangement joins TRBV5-4 to TRBJ1-1, with TRBD1 as a possible D gene (5 bases). The specimen was PBMCs. The TCR sequence derives from a woman aged 45-65 years in good health and CMV-seronegative. In nucleotides, the CDR3 is TGTGCCAGCAGCAAACCGGGACTCAAAGCAGATGAAGCTTTCTTT. Its protein product is CASSKPGLKADEAFF.